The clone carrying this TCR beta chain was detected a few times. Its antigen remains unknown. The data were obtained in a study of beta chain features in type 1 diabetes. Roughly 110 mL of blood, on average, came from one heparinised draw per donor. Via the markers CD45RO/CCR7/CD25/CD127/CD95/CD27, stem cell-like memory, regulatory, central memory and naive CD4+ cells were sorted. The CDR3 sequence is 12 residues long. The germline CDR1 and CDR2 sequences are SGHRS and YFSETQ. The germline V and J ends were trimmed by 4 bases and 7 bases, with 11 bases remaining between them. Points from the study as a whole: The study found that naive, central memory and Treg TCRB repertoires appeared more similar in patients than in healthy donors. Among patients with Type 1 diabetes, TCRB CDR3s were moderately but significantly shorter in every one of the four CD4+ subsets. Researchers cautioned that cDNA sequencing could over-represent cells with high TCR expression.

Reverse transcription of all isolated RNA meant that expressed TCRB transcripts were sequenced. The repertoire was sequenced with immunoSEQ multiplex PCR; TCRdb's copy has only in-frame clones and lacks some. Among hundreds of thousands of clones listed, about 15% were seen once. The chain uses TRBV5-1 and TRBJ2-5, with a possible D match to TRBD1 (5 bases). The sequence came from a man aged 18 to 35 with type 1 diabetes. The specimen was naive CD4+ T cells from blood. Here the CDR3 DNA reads TGCGCCAGCAGCGCCAGGGAAGCGACCCAGTACTTC. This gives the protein CASSAREATQYF.